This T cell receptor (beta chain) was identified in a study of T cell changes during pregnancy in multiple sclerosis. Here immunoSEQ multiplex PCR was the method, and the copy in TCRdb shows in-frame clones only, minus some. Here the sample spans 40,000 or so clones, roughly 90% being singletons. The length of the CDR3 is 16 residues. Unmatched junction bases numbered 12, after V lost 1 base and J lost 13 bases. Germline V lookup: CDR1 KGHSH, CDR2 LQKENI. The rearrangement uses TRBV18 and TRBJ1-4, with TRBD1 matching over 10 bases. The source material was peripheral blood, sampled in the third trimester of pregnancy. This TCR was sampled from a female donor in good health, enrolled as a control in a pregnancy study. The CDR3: CASSPQGQGFARGLFF. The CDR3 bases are TGTGCCAGCTCACCACAGGGACAGGGGTTCGCGAGGGGACTGTTTTTT. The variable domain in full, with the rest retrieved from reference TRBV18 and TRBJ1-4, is NAGVMQNPRHLVRRRGQEARLRCSPMKGHSHVYWYRQLPEEGLKFMVYLQKENIIDESGMPKERFSAEFPKEGPSILRIQQVVRGDSAAYFCASSPQGQGFARGLFFGSGTQLSVL.